One sample yielded the 30 T cell receptor beta chains listed below, sequenced in a study of CD8 T cells in ankylosing spondylitis. Using its own MiXCR run on the 5' RACE reads, TCRdb lists one record per CDR3 protein. This sample has some 140,000 distinct CDR3 sequences, with about an eighth found just once. The sample was blood, either unsorted or a sorted T cell fraction (not recorded which). The receptors stem from a female donor with ankylosing spondylitis or in good health (not recorded which).

This clonotype was counted many times. The chain is built from TRBV20-1 and TRBJ2-7, with D possibly matching TRBD1 (5 bases). V gave up 6 bases and J gave up 1 base, with 10 bases separating them. Germline CDR1 and CDR2: DFQATT and SNEGSKA (reference sequence). The CDR3 contains 12 residues. The CDR3 is CSAADSSYEQYF. DNA for the CDR3: TGCAGTGCCGCCGACAGTTCCTACGAGCAGTACTTC.

In this sample, this clonotype turned up many times. The chain employs TRBV5-5 and TRBJ1-2, with unresolved D. Trimming shortened V by 0 bases and J by 4 bases, and 16 bases separated the two germline ends. Germline-derived CDR1 and CDR2 are SGHKS and YYEKEE (reference sequence). The CDR3 spans 16 residues. CDR3 in amino acids: CASSLAWERFIYGYTF. For the CDR3, the DNA is TGTGCCAGCAGCTTGGCCTGGGAGCGTTTTATCTATGGCTACACCTTC.

This clonotype came up many times. The genes are TRBV7-9 and TRBJ2-7; 10 nucleotides agree with TRBD1. The V gene's germline CDR1 is SEHNR and CDR2 FQNEAQ (reference sequence). V shed 5 bases, J shed 2 bases, and the junction held 9 bases outside the gene matches. There are 16 residues in the CDR3. The DNA for the CDR3 is TGTGCCAGCAGCCCCTCGGGACAGGGGACTACCTACGAGCAGTACTTC. Its translation: CASSPSGQGTTYEQYF.

This clonotype was seen once. The gene calls are TRBV7-9 and TRBJ2-1; D call uncertain. V was cut by 4 bases and J by 6 bases, with 10 bases left in between. This CDR3 contains 13 residues. CDR1 is SEHNR, CDR2 FQNEAQ, per germline (reference sequence). The chain's CDR3 is CASSSAPVNEQFF. CDR3 DNA sequence: TGTGCCAGCAGCTCCGCACCGGTCAATGAGCAGTTCTTC.

This clonotype was seen at least ten times. The V gene is TRBV10-3, the J gene TRBJ2-2; TRBD1 matches at 7 bases. The CDR3 runs 14 residues. Germline CDR1 ENHRY, CDR2 SYGVKD. With 2 bases clipped from V and 3 bases from J, the junction kept 0 bases outside the gene matches. The CDR3 nucleotides are TGTGCCATCAGTGAGACAGGGGACACCGGGGAGCTGTTTTTT. It is translated as CAISETGDTGELFF.

Many counts were recorded for this clonotype. The V gene is TRBV9, the J gene TRBJ1-4; D call uncertain. The germline V gene has CDR1 SGDLS and CDR2 YYNGEE. This CDR3 comprises 14 residues. V lost 4 bases, J lost 4 bases, and 11 bases lay in between. In DNA form, the CDR3 reads TGTGCCAGCAGCTCCTCCGGGTTTAATGAAAAACTGTTTTTT. This encodes CASSSSGFNEKLFF.

This clonotype showed up many times. This sequence joins TRBV7-3 and TRBJ2-6; D not resolved. The germline V gene encodes CDR1 SGHTA and CDR2 FQGTGA. The CDR3 loop spans 15 amino acids. Trimming took off 6 bases at V and 0 bases at J, with 9 bases between the two ends. Written as DNA, the CDR3 is TGTGCCAGCAGTTTATCTTCCTCTGGGGCCAACGTCCTGACTTTC. This gives the protein CASSLSSSGANVLTF.

Many counts were recorded for this clonotype. The genes are TRBV5-6 and TRBJ2-7; D remains unclear. The V end was cut by 1 base, the J end by 0 bases, with 11 bases between. This CDR3 is 15 amino acids long. Per germline, CDR1 SGHDT and CDR2 YYEEEE. CDR3: CASSLNLRNSYEQYF. The DNA for the CDR3 is TGTGCCAGCAGCTTGAATCTCAGAAACTCCTACGAGCAGTACTTC.

V and J are TRBV28 and TRBJ2-3; no reliable D call. V was shortened by 7 bases and J by 6 bases, with 11 bases between the two germline ends. From germline, CDR1 is MDHEN and CDR2 SYDVKM. There are 12 residues in the CDR3. CDR3 amino acids: CASTPDGDTQYF. The CDR3 bases are TGTGCCAGCACCCCCGACGGGGATACGCAGTATTTT. Filled out from reference TRBV28 and TRBJ2-3, the complete variable domain reads DVKVTQSSRYLVKRTGEKVFLECVQDMDHENMFWYRQDPGLGLRLIYFSYDVKMKEKGDIPEGYSVSREKKERFSLILESASTNQTSMYLCASTPDGDTQYFGPGTRLTVL.

This clonotype was counted between two and nine times. This chain connects TRBV6-1 to TRBJ1-6; D is undetermined. V was shortened by 6 bases and J by 7 bases, with 13 bases between the two germline ends. Germline V CDR1 and CDR2: MNHNS, SASEGT. CDR3 length: 14 amino acids. Here the CDR3 DNA reads TGTGCCAGCAGGCCGCAAGGGTGGAATTCACCCCTCCACTTT. Translating it yields CASRPQGWNSPLHF.

This clonotype showed up many times. The chain couples TRBV5-8 to TRBJ2-7, with D unresolved. V lost 2 bases to trimming and J lost 2 bases, with 8 bases between them. Per germline, CDR1 SGHTS and CDR2 YDEGEE. This CDR3 spans 13 amino acids. CDR3 in DNA: TGTGCCAGCAGCTTAGTACAGACCTACGAGCAGTACTTC. This codes for CASSLVQTYEQYF. Based on the CDR3 plus reference TRBV5-8 and TRBJ2-7, the full variable domain is EAGVTQSPTHLIKTRGQQATLRCSPISGHTSVYWYQQALGLGLQFLLWYDEGEERNRGNFPPRFSGRQFPNYSSELNVNALELEDSALYLCASSLVQTYEQYFGPGTRLTVT.

The chain links TRBV27 to TRBJ1-2, with TRBD1 identical over 8 bases. V trimming: 5 bases; J trimming: 1 base; junction bases outside the gene matches: 3. Germline loops: CDR1 MNHEY, CDR2 SMNVEV (reference sequence). The CDR3 has 14 residues. The CDR3 loop reads CASSMTGVNYGYTF. The CDR3 coding sequence is TGTGCCAGCAGTATGACAGGGGTTAACTATGGCTACACCTTC.

This clonotype has a count of ten or more. The rearrangement links TRBV5-1 to TRBJ1-1, with D unclear. V was clipped by 0 bases and J by 1 base, with 10 bases between them. This CDR3 region has 15 residues. Germline CDR1 and CDR2: SGHRS and YFSETQ. The CDR3 here is CASSLDPEPNTEAFF. Here the CDR3 DNA reads TGCGCCAGCAGCTTGGATCCGGAGCCGAACACTGAAGCTTTCTTT.

The chain has TRBV5-1 and TRBJ1-2, with D maybe TRBD1 (6 bases). This CDR3 comprises 14 residues. The V gene's germline CDR1 is SGHRS and CDR2 YFSETQ. Trimming removed 4 bases from V and 8 bases from J, with 18 bases in between. The CDR3 region is CASSPEGWGQGYTF. The CDR3 coding sequence is TGCGCCAGCAGCCCCGAGGGCTGGGGGCAGGGCTACACCTTC.

This clonotype was seen ten or more times. This chain joins TRBV19 and TRBJ2-1, with D uncertain. This CDR3 contains 14 residues. V dropped 5 bases and J dropped 5 bases, with 13 bases sitting between them. From germline, CDR1 is LNHDA and CDR2 SQIVND (reference sequence). This CDR3 reads CASSPHPNNNEQFF. In DNA form, the CDR3 reads TGTGCCAGTAGTCCCCACCCAAATAACAATGAGCAGTTCTTC.

This clonotype was seen repeatedly, ten times or more. This chain connects TRBV3-1 to TRBJ2-3; TRBD2 matches at 10 bases. The CDR3 runs 16 residues. From germline, CDR1 is LGHDT and CDR2 YNNKEL (reference sequence). The junction had 5 bases not matched to a gene; V was cut back by 4 bases and J by 1 base. CDR3 bases: TGTGCCAGCAGCCCATTCCTAGCGGGGGGCACAGATACGCAGTATTTT. Its translation: CASSPFLAGGTDTQYF.

In its sample, this clonotype was seen many times. V and J are TRBV29-1 and TRBJ2-7; TRBD1 is a possible D gene (5 bases). Trimming stripped 5 bases from V and 2 bases from J, with 10 bases between. Germline V lookup: CDR1 SQVTM, CDR2 ANQGSEA. The CDR3 is 12 amino acids. The CDR3 region is CSVIQGPYEQYF. The CDR3 DNA reads as TGCAGCGTTATCCAGGGTCCCTACGAGCAGTACTTC.

This clonotype was observed at least ten times. The V call is TRBV2, the J call TRBJ1-2; TRBD1 aligns across 8 bases. With V trimmed by 0 bases and J by 3 bases, 6 bases remained unmatched. CDR3 length: 16 amino acids. CDR1 is SNHLY and CDR2 is FYNNEI in the germline V gene. For the CDR3, the DNA is TGTGCCAGCAGTGAAGCGGCGACAGGGGTAGACTATGGCTACACCTTC. This sequence encodes CASSEAATGVDYGYTF.

There are many counts of this clonotype. The V and J genes are TRBV7-1 and TRBJ2-1; a weak D match, TRBD1 (7 bases). TRBV7-1 is labeled an ORF, and its function is uncertain. The V end lost 6 bases, the J end lost 7 bases, and 13 bases lay between the germline ends. The CDR3 runs to 13 residues. The CDR3 nucleotides read TGTGCCAGCAGTTCACAGGGGAGGAATGAGCAGTTCTTC. Protein: CASSSQGRNEQFF.

This clonotype was found many times. V is TRBV28 and J is TRBJ2-4; the D gene could be TRBD1 or TRBD2 (5 bases each). This CDR3 comprises 15 residues. Trimming shortened V by 10 bases and J by 1 base, and 17 bases separated the two germline ends. CDR1 MDHEN and CDR2 SYDVKM come from the germline V gene. CDR3 region: CAIGRSEGAKNIQYF. DNA for the CDR3: TGTGCCATAGGAAGGAGCGAGGGGGCCAAAAACATTCAGTACTTC.

This clonotype has at least ten counts. This chain links TRBV5-1 with TRBJ1-2; TRBD1 matches 9 bases. In germline, CDR1 is SGHRS, CDR2 YFSETQ. This CDR3 region has 16 residues. The V gene end was trimmed by 4 bases and the J gene end by 3 bases; junction bases not matched to a gene: 10. Here the CDR3 reads CASSSSGTGLDYGYTF. The CDR3 bases are TGCGCCAGCAGCAGTTCCGGGACAGGGCTAGACTATGGCTACACCTTC. Looking up the rest from reference TRBV5-1 and TRBJ1-2 gives the full variable domain: KAGVTQTPRYLIKTRGQQVTLSCSPISGHRSVSWYQQTPGQGLQFLFEYFSETQRNKGNFPGRFSGRQFSNSRSEMNVSTLELGDSALYLCASSSSGTGLDYGYTFGSGTRLTVV.

This clonotype came up many times. The chain recombines TRBV5-1 with TRBJ1-2, with D maybe TRBD1 (6 bases). V dropped 4 bases and J dropped 8 bases, with 15 bases sitting between them. The germline V gene encodes CDR1 SGHRS and CDR2 YFSETQ. This CDR3 is 13 amino acids long. The CDR3 DNA reads as TGCGCCAGCAGCCAACTCCCAGGGGAGGGCTACACCTTC. This gives the protein CASSQLPGEGYTF. Full variable domain (outside the CDR3, taken from reference TRBV5-1 and TRBJ1-2): KAGVTQTPRYLIKTRGQQVTLSCSPISGHRSVSWYQQTPGQGLQFLFEYFSETQRNKGNFPGRFSGRQFSNSRSEMNVSTLELGDSALYLCASSQLPGEGYTFGSGTRLTVV.

This clonotype was seen many times. The chain links TRBV5-4 to TRBJ2-1, with 10 positions matching TRBD1. V was pared by 0 bases and J by 10 bases, with 10 bases of the junction left unmatched. The CDR3 consists of 16 residues. Germline assignment: CDR1 SGHNT and CDR2 YYREEE (reference sequence). CDR3 amino acids: CASSLGGTGALGEQFF. For the CDR3, the DNA is TGTGCCAGCAGCTTGGGAGGGACAGGGGCCCTTGGGGAGCAGTTCTTC.

This clonotype was recorded at least ten times. The chain recombines TRBV12-3 or TRBV12-4 with TRBJ1-1; perhaps TRBD1 as D (5 bases). The germline V and J ends were trimmed by 6 bases and 4 bases, with 18 bases remaining between them. The CDR3 extends over 15 amino acids. CDR3: CASSQRGAQGTEAFF. CDR3 coding DNA: TGTGCCAGCAGCCAAAGAGGGGCCCAAGGCACTGAAGCTTTCTTT.

This clonotype came up many times. This chain links TRBV12-3 or TRBV12-4 with TRBJ1-5, with D unresolved. The V end was cut by 5 bases, the J end by 5 bases, with 13 bases between. The CDR3 consists of 14 residues. The CDR3 spells CASSTTWTDQPQHF. Written as DNA, the CDR3 is TGTGCCAGCAGTACGACCTGGACGGATCAGCCCCAGCATTTT.

This CDR3 reads CSALASYNEQFF. CDR3 nucleotide sequence: TGCAGCGCGCTAGCGAGTTACAATGAGCAGTTCTTC. The J gene is TRBJ2-1, the V gene TRBV29-1; tentative D call: TRBD2 (6 bases). The V end was cut by 7 bases, the J end by 4 bases, with 11 bases between. This CDR3 is 12 amino acids long. Germline loops: CDR1 SQVTM, CDR2 ANQGSEA.

V is TRBV19 and J is TRBJ1-1; the D is unclear. The CDR3 has 14 amino acids. The V gene's germline CDR1 is LNHDA and CDR2 SQIVND (reference sequence). With 6 bases removed from V and 13 bases from J, the gap between germline ends came to 24 bases. CDR3 in DNA: TGTGCCAGTAGCTCCGGGCCCCGAAGCACTGAAATTTTCTTT. Amino acid sequence: CASSSGPRSTEIFF.

This clonotype has ten or more counts. The chain uses TRBV5-1 and TRBJ2-1, with D tentatively TRBD2 (5 bases). V was shortened by 0 bases and J by 7 bases, with 8 bases between the two germline ends. The CDR3 loop spans 13 amino acids. Germline lookup yields CDR1 SGHRS and CDR2 YFSETQ. The DNA of the CDR3 is TGCGCCAGCAGCTTGGTTGGACTGAATGAGCAGTTCTTC. Amino acids: CASSLVGLNEQFF.

About this clonotype itself: This may come from a read error, since a much larger clone is one base off. The CDR3 region is CSAVTGGNTKAFF. In DNA, the CDR3 is TGCAGTGCTGTGACAGGGGGCAATACTAAAGCTTTCTTT. The chain combines TRBV20-1 with TRBJ1-1, with 10 bases aligning to TRBD1. The V gene's germline CDR1 is DFQATT and CDR2 SNEGSKA (reference sequence). This CDR3 is 13 amino acids long. Germline trimming cut 5 bases from V and 9 bases from J; bases unmatched to any gene: 9.

This clonotype occurred many times. The V gene is TRBV7-7, the J gene TRBJ2-3; TRBD1 is a possible D gene (6 bases). V lost 1 base and J 2 bases, leaving 16 bases between the germline ends. CDR3 length: 17 amino acids. CDR1 and CDR2 (germline): SSHAT, FNYEAQ (reference sequence). In nucleotides, the CDR3 is TGTGCCAGCAGCTTAGAGGACAGAGCGGCTTACACAGATACGCAGTATTTT. Translated, it gives CASSLEDRAAYTDTQYF.